This TCR beta chain comes out of a study of T-cell memory formation after mild COVID-19. This clonotype has only a few counts. One entry per CDR3 protein results from TCRdb running MiXCR on the 5' RACE reads. The sample yields 350,000 or so distinct CDR3 sequences, 10% to 15% seen once. The CDR3 runs 14 residues. The germline CDR1 and CDR2 sequences are SGHRS and YFSETQ. Trimming left V 6 bases short and J 5 bases short, with 17 bases between. V and J are TRBV5-1 and TRBJ2-5, with a possible D match to TRBD1 (6 bases). Sequencing was performed on PBMCs or a T cell subset sorted from them (not recorded which). The receptor's source is a man younger than 35 who had mild COVID-19 (a few samples of this study predate the infection). Cell type and time point are not known. The CDR3 region is CASNTGIRRETQYF. The CDR3 region has the DNA TGCGCCAGCAATACAGGGATTCGTCGGGAGACCCAGTACTTC.